A single sample gave rise to the 12 T cell receptor beta chains below, sequenced in a study of cytomegalovirus exposure and HLA in healthy donors. PCR employed 60 Vbeta and 13 Jbeta primers. Assay used: immunoSEQ multiplex PCR; TCRdb lists only in-frame clones, some missing. The repertoire holds 200,000 or so clones, with approximately 81% as singletons. Sequenced material: PBMCs. Source of these receptors: a woman aged 18-29 years in good health and CMV-seropositive.

This clone was counted between two and nine times. The sample holds other DNA sequences that translate to the same CDR3. The chain has TRBV28 and TRBJ1-6; a weak D match, TRBD1 (6 bases). The CDR3 runs to 14 residues. V was cut by 5 bases and J by 7 bases, with 12 bases left in between. Per the germline V gene, CDR1 is MDHEN and CDR2 is SYDVKM. The CDR3 nucleotides read TGTGCCAGCAGTCTGTCGAGGGGGAATTCACCCCTCCACTTT. It is translated as CASSLSRGNSPLHF.

The chain links TRBV30 to TRBJ2-7, with TRBD1 matching over 7 bases. The CDR3 is made up of 14 amino acids. V dropped 4 bases and J dropped 0; count of bases not matched to a gene: 6. Germline assignment: CDR1 GTSNPN and CDR2 SVGIG (reference sequence). This CDR3 is CAWNRGQISYEQYF. As DNA, the CDR3 is TGTGCCTGGAATCGGGGACAGATCTCCTACGAGCAGTACTTC.

This chain joins TRBV7-8 and TRBJ1-2; D uncertain. The CDR3 has 15 amino acids. Germline-derived CDR1 and CDR2 are SGHVS and FQNEAQ. V dropped 5 bases and J dropped 5 bases, with 18 bases sitting between them. For the CDR3, the DNA is TGTGCCAGCAGCCCCTCAATTGCGCAAGTTTATGGCTACACCTTC. It codes for CASSPSIAQVYGYTF.

In its sample, this clone was seen a few times. V is TRBV19 and J is TRBJ1-1, with 8 bases that match TRBD1. The CDR3 consists of 13 residues. The germline V gene has CDR1 LNHDA and CDR2 SQIVND (reference sequence). V lost 7 bases to trimming and J lost 4 bases; unmatched junction nucleotides: 5. CDR3 bases: TGTGCCAGTACCCAGGGGGCGGGCACTGAAGCTTTCTTT. It translates to CASTQGAGTEAFF.

V gene TRBV30 combines with J gene TRBJ1-1; TRBD1 aligns across 8 bases. This CDR3 is built from 13 residues. Losses at the gene ends were 2 bases for V and 11 bases for J; bases not matched to a gene: 10. Germline values: CDR1 GTSNPN, CDR2 SVGIG (reference sequence). The CDR3 region is CAWSTDLRGPAFF. The DNA for the CDR3 is TGTGCCTGGAGTACCGACCTCAGGGGGCCTGCTTTCTTT.

The J gene is TRBJ1-1, the V gene TRBV6-1, with D uncertain. Germline V gives CDR1 MNHNS, CDR2 SASEGT. This CDR3 spans 13 amino acids. V lost 4 bases and J lost 1, with 7 bases in between. The CDR3 bases are TGTGCCAGCAGTGTAAACTGGAACACTGAAGCTTTCTTT. Protein: CASSVNWNTEAFF.

This chain links TRBV11-2 with TRBJ2-2; 12 bases are shared with TRBD1. This CDR3 is built from 15 residues. CDR1 and CDR2 from the germline V gene are SGHAT and FQNNGV. The V gene end was trimmed by 5 bases and the J gene end by 6 bases; junction bases not matched to a gene: 4. The CDR3 coding sequence is TGTGCCAGCAGCCCCGGGACAGGGGGCCCCGGGGAGCTGTTTTTT. Its protein product is CASSPGTGGPGELFF.

This chain joins TRBV30 and TRBJ1-6, with a possible D match to TRBD1 (5 bases). The germline V gene has CDR1 GTSNPN and CDR2 SVGIG (reference sequence). The V and J ends lost 3 bases and 7 bases respectively, with 16 bases between them. CDR3 size: 15 residues. The CDR3 region has the DNA TGTGCCTGGAGGCCCCCGGGACTGGAGAATTCACCCCTCCACTTT. Translation gives CAWRPPGLENSPLHF.

This clone was counted between two and nine times. The rearrangement uses TRBV7-4 and TRBJ2-7; no firm D call. The CDR3 is 15 amino acids. The ends were cut back, 5 bases at V and 2 bases at J, with 16 bases in the middle. Germline CDR1 is SGHVT and CDR2 is SQSDAQ. CDR3 coding DNA: TGTGCCAGCAGCCCTCCTGGTCGTGCGGCCTACGAGCAGTACGTC. It is translated as CASSPPGRAAYEQYV.

The CDR3 DNA reads as TGTGCCAGCAGCTACAGTGAATCTGGGGCCAACGTCCTGACTTTC. Amino acids: CASSYSESGANVLTF. The V gene is TRBV7-9, the J gene TRBJ2-6, with D hard to call. Trimming took 4 bases from V and 1 from J, leaving 8 bases between them. This CDR3 comprises 15 residues. Germline loops: CDR1 SEHNR, CDR2 FQNEAQ (reference sequence).

The chain joins TRBV20-1 to TRBJ2-5; D gene unclear. The CDR3 loop spans 11 amino acids. V gave up 6 bases and J gave up 4 bases, with 9 bases separating them. Looked up from germline, CDR1 is DFQATT and CDR2 is SNEGSKA (reference sequence). As DNA, the CDR3 is TGCAGTGCCACCTCGGTAGAGACCCAGTACTTC. It translates to CSATSVETQYF.

This clone was observed a handful of times. The rearrangement joins TRBV5-1 to TRBJ1-1, with D possibly matching TRBD1 (5 bases). Trimming removed 1 base from V and 9 bases from J, with 16 bases in between. CDR3 length equals 14 residues. Germline-derived CDR1 and CDR2 are SGHRS and YFSETQ. As DNA, the CDR3 is TGCGCCAGCAGCTTGCCCGGGACGGGGGGGAAAGCTTTCTTT. Translated, it gives CASSLPGTGGKAFF.